A single sample gave rise to the 6 T cell receptor beta chains below, sequenced in a study of molecular identifiers for immune sequencing clone quantification. Each CDR3 protein gets one entry after TCRdb re-called the PCR reads with MiXCR. The table records some 650,000 distinct CDR3 sequences, about 20% of them present only once. Sequencing was carried out using naive CD8+ T cells from blood, with Jurkat cell RNA spiked in. The subset denotes: FACS-sorted CD8+CD4-CCR7+CD45RA+ naive T cells. The receptor set was obtained from a human donor in good health. Some libraries in this study had Jurkat cell RNA spiked in.

About this clonotype: With a much larger clone just one base away, this may be a read error. The chain links TRBV3-1 to TRBJ2-7; 8 bases align to TRBD2. Germline values: CDR1 LGHDT, CDR2 YNNKEL (reference sequence). This CDR3 comprises 15 residues. Trimming took 4 bases from V and 6 from J; bases not matched to a gene: 11. CDR3 DNA sequence: TGTGCCAGCAGCCCACTGGCGGGGGGACACTGCGAGCAGTACTTC. This sequence encodes CASSPLAGGHCEQYF.

This clonotype was observed at least ten times. The rearrangement uses TRBV9 and TRBJ2-7, with a possible D match to TRBD2 (6 bases). The germline V gene has CDR1 SGDLS and CDR2 YYNGEE. The CDR3 sequence is 15 residues long. V gave up 0 bases and J gave up 0 bases, with 10 bases separating them. The CDR3 protein is CASSVGGSGSYEQYF. Written as DNA, the CDR3 is TGTGCCAGCAGCGTAGGTGGTAGCGGCTCCTACGAGCAGTACTTC.

This clonotype came up many times. Here the CDR3 reads CASGLAPSEGEQYF. In DNA form, the CDR3 reads TGTGCTAGTGGTTTGGCCCCCTCCGAGGGCGAGCAGTACTTC. V and J are TRBV12-5 and TRBJ2-7; weak D call: TRBD2 (5 bases). Between the trimmed V and J ends, which lost 1 base and 6 bases, there was a span of 13 bases. CDR1 is LGHNT, CDR2 FRNRAP, per germline. This CDR3 region has 14 residues.

This clonotype was seen a handful of times. The chain recombines TRBV9 with TRBJ2-3; 7 bases are a match to TRBD2. The CDR3 length is 17 residues. V trimming: 4 bases; J trimming: 0 bases; junction bases outside the gene matches: 11. Germline V gene sequence: CDR1 SGDLS, CDR2 YYNGEE. The CDR3 DNA reads TGTGCCAGCAGCACAAATACGGGGGGATCTAGCACAGATACGCAGTATTTT. Its protein product is CASSTNTGGSSTDTQYF.

In this sample, this clonotype turned up many times. The chain combines TRBV4-3 with TRBJ2-3, with D unclear. CDR3 length equals 17 residues. The ends were cut back, 1 base at V and 1 base at J, with 15 bases in the middle. Germline V gene data show CDR1 as LGHNA and CDR2 as YSLEER. CDR3 coding DNA: TGCGCCAGCAGCCAAGGAAAGGGTCAAATACGCACAGATACGCAGTATTTT. Its translation is CASSQGKGQIRTDTQYF.

Concerning this clonotype: Possible read error: a much larger clone is one base away. The chain combines TRBV27 with TRBJ2-4; 12 bases match TRBD2. Germline V CDR1 and CDR2: MNHEY, SMNVEV (reference sequence). The CDR3 has 18 amino acids. The CDR3 nucleotides are TGTGCCAGCAGCAGTCGACTAGCGGGGGTATCTGCCAAAAACATTCAGCACTTC. Translating it yields CASSSRLAGVSAKNIQHF.